The 8 T cell receptor beta chains given below trace back to one sample, sequenced in a study of T cell repertoires in cytomegalovirus infection. These TCRs' antigens remain unknown. TCRdb re-called the reads through MiXCR, storing one row per CDR3 protein. The table has approximately 300,000 distinct CDR3 sequences, about 29% seen once. Here the sequenced sample was cultured PBMCs, taken from culture after CMV antigen stimulation. These receptors were collected from a human donor in good health (CMV status not recorded). Some clones in this sample may be carry-over from other donors' samples.

The chain uses TRBV7-9 and TRBJ2-3; no firm D call. The germline V gene has CDR1 SEHNR and CDR2 FQNEAQ (reference sequence). This CDR3 is built from 14 residues. V lost 6 bases and J lost 0, with 10 bases in between. CDR3 residues: CASSPDASTDTQYF. DNA for the CDR3: TGTGCCAGCAGTCCAGACGCTAGCACAGATACGCAGTATTTT.

The V gene is TRBV19, the J gene TRBJ2-3; tentatively, D is TRBD2 (5 bases). This CDR3 region has 16 residues. V lost 4 bases to trimming and J lost 3 bases, with 17 bases between them. CDR1 LNHDA and CDR2 SQIVND come from the germline V gene (reference sequence). The CDR3 is CASSTQGLLRTDTQYF. Written as DNA, the CDR3 is TGTGCCAGTAGTACTCAAGGACTTCTGCGAACAGATACGCAGTATTTT.

The J gene is TRBJ2-2, the V gene TRBV10-3; possible D gene TRBD1, 5 bases. Germline V CDR1 and CDR2: ENHRY, SYGVKD. Trimming shortened V by 3 bases and J by 7 bases, and 9 bases separated the two germline ends. There are 13 residues in the CDR3. This chain's CDR3 is CAISDRAGGELFF. The DNA for the CDR3 is TGTGCCATCAGTGACAGGGCAGGCGGGGAGCTGTTTTTT.

This chain uses TRBV14 with TRBJ1-2, with 7 positions matching TRBD1. Per germline, CDR1 SGHDN and CDR2 FVKESK. The CDR3 runs 14 residues. V shed 4 bases and J 4 bases; nucleotides not matched to a gene: 6. In DNA form, the CDR3 reads TGTGCCAGCAGCCTACGACAGGGACTCTATGGCTACACCTTC. Its protein is CASSLRQGLYGYTF.

V is TRBV7-8 and J is TRBJ2-3; D is possibly TRBD2 (7 bases). Germline V CDR1 and CDR2: SGHVS, FQNEAQ. The CDR3 covers 17 residues. Trimming removed 2 bases from V and 1 base from J, with 16 bases in between. CDR3: CASSLFPLGGGTDTQYF. The CDR3 nucleotides are TGTGCCAGCAGCTTATTTCCCTTAGGGGGGGGCACAGATACGCAGTATTTT.

This chain joins TRBV20-1 and TRBJ2-7; TRBD2 is a possible D gene (6 bases). The length of the CDR3 is 16 residues. The germline V gene has CDR1 DFQATT and CDR2 SNEGSKA (reference sequence). V shed 2 bases and J shed 7 bases, with 24 bases lying between them. Here the CDR3 DNA reads TGCAGTGCTAGACCCTTAGGAGGGTTGGAAGTCGGGGAGCAGTACTTC. This codes for CSARPLGGLEVGEQYF.

The chain carries TRBV7-2 and TRBJ1-1; D is undetermined. This CDR3 spans 14 amino acids. CDR1 is SGHTA and CDR2 is FQGNSA in the germline V gene. Trimming took off 0 bases at V and 2 bases at J, with 7 bases between the two ends. For the CDR3, the DNA is TGTGCCAGCAGCTTAGCCGCGATTAACACTGAAGCTTTCTTT. Translating gives CASSLAAINTEAFF.

This clonotype occurred a few times. V and J are TRBV12-3 or TRBV12-4 and TRBJ2-2; D uncertain. V was pared by 5 bases and J by 4 bases, with 14 bases between. The CDR3 spans 15 residues. The CDR3 nucleotides read TGTGCCAGCAGTCCCCGATTAGCCAGCACCGGGGAGCTGTTTTTT. Protein sequence: CASSPRLASTGELFF.